This TCR beta chain comes out of a study of cytomegalovirus exposure and HLA in healthy donors. As for this clone: Its antigen is undetermined.

Study conclusions and caveats: Apparent HLA restriction characterized most CMV-associated TCR beta chains in a later analysis.

Germline loops: CDR1 SGHDN, CDR2 FVKESK. Deletions cut 3 bases from V and 1 base from J, with 25 bases between. The CDR3 length is 20 residues. The study ran its PCR with 60 Vbeta and 13 Jbeta primers. Clones were sequenced by immunoSEQ multiplex PCR, and TCRdb holds only the in-frame ones, with some missing. Counted here are 120,000 to 150,000 clones, roughly 77% occurring once; the ten biggest clones make up more than 3%. This chain connects TRBV14 to TRBJ1-5; weak D call: TRBD1 (6 bases). This clonotype was sampled from a female donor in good health and CMV-seronegative. Source material: PBMCs. In nucleotides, the CDR3 is TGTGCCAGCAGCCATTTATACACAGGGCAAGTTGAAATGAGCAATCAGCCCCAGCATTTT. It yields the protein CASSHLYTGQVEMSNQPQHF. The full variable domain, in which reference TRBV14 and TRBJ1-5 provide the parts outside the CDR3, is EAGVTQFPSHSVIEKGQTVTLRCDPISGHDNLYWYRRVMGKEIKFLLHFVKESKQDESGMPNNRFLAERTGGTYSTLKVQPAELEDSGVYFCASSHLYTGQVEMSNQPQHFGDGTRLSIL.